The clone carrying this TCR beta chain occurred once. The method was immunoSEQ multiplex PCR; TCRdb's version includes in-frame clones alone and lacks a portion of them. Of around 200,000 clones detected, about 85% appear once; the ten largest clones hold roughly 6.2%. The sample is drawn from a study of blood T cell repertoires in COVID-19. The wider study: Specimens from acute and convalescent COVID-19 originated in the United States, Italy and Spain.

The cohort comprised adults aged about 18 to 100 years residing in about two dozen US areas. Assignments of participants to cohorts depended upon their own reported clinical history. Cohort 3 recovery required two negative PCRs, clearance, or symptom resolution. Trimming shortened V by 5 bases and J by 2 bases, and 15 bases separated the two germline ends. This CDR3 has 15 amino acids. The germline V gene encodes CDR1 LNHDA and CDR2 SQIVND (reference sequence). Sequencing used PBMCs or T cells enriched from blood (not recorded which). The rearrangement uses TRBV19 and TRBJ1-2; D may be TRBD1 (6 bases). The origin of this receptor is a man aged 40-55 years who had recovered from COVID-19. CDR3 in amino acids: CASSPGTRGNYGYTF. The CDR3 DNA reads TGTGCCAGTAGTCCCGGGACCAGGGGAAACTATGGCTACACCTTC.